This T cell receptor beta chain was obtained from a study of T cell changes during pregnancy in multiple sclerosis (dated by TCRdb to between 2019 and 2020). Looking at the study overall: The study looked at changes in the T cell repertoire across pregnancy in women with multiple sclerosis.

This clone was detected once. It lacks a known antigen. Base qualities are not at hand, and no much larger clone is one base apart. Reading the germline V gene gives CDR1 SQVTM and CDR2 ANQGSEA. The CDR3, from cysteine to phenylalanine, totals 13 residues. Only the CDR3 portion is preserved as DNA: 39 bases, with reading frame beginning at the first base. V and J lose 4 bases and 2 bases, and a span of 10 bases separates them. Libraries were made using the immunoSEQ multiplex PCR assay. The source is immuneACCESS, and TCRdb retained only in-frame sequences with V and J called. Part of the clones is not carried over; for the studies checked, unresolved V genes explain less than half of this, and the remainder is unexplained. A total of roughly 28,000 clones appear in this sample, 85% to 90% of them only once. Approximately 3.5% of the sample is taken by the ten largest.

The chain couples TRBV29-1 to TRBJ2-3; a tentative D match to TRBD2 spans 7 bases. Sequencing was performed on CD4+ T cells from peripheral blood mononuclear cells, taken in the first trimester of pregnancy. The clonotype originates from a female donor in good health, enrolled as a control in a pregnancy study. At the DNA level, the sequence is TGCAGCGTTGTGGGGGGGGCCACAGATACGCAGTATTTT. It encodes CSVVGGATDTQYF.